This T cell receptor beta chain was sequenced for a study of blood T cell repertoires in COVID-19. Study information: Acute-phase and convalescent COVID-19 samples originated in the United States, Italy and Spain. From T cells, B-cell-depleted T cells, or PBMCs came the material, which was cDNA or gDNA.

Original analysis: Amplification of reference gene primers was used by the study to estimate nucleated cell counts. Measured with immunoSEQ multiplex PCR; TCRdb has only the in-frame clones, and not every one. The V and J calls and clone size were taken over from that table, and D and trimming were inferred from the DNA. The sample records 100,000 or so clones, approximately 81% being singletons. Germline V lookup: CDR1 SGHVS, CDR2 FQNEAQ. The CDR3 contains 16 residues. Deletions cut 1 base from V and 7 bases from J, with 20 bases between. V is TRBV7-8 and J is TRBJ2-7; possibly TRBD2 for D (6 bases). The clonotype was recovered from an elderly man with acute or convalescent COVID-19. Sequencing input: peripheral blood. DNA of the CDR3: TGTGCCAGCAGCTTAGTCGGCCGGGGGAACATGGGAGAGCAGTACTTC. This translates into CASSLVGRGNMGEQYF.